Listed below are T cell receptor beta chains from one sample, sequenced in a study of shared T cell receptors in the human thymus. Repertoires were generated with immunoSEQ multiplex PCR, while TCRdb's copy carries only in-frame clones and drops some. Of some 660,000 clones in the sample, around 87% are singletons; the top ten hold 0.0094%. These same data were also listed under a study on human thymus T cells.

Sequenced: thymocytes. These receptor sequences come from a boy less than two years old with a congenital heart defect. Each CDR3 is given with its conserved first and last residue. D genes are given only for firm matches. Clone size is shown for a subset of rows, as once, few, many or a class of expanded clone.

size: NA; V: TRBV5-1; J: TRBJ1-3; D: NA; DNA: TGCGCCAGCAGCTTCTCTCCGCCGCCCCGAGGGTGGTCTGGAAACACCATATATTTT; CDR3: CASSFSPPPRGWSGNTIYF
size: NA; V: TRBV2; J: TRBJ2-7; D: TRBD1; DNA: TGTGCCAGCAGGGGGGGGACAGGGGTCTCCTACGAGCAGTACTTC; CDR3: CASRGGTGVSYEQYF
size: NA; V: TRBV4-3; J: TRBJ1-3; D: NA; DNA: TGCGCCAGCAGCCAAAAAGGGACAAAAGGAAACACCATATATTTT; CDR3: CASSQKGTKGNTIYF
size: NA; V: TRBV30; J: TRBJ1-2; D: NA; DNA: TGTGCCTGGACTCCGGACTGGAACTATGGCTACACCTTC; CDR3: CAWTPDWNYGYTF
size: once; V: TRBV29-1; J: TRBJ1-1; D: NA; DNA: TGCAGCGTGGGCTTTAGGGAGGGTAGGAACACTGAAGCTTTCTTT; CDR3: CSVGFREGRNTEAFF
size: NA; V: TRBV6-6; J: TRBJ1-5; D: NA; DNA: TGTGCCAGCAGTCCCCGGGACTCGCCGGGCAATCAGCCCCAGCATTTT; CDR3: CASSPRDSPGNQPQHF
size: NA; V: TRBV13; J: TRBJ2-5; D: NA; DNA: TGTGCCAGCAGGCCCAGCGCCCAAGAGACCCAGTACTTC; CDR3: CASRPSAQETQYF
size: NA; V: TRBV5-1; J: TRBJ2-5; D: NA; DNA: TGCGCCAGCAGGTTTCGACGGAGACAAGAGACCCAGTACTTC; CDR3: CASRFRRRQETQYF
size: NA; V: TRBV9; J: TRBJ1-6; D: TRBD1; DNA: TGTGCCAGCTCCGATAAGGGACAGGGTGGGGTCGCCCTCCACTTT; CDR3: CASSDKGQGGVALHF
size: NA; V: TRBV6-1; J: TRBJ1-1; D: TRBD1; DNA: TGTGCCAGCAGAGACCCCGGGACAGAGAACACTGAAGCTTTCTTT; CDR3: CASRDPGTENTEAFF
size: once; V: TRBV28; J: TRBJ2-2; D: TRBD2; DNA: TGTGCCAGCAGTCTACTAGCGATGAACACCGGGGAGCTGTTTTTT; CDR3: CASSLLAMNTGELFF
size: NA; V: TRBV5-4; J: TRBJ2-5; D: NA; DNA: TGTGCCAGCAGCTTGGTTGGGACTCCAGAGACCCAGTACTTC; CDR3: CASSLVGTPETQYF
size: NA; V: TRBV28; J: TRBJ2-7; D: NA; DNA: TGTGCCAGCAGTCTACCGACTGCGGCCGCCTACGAGCAGTACTTC; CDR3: CASSLPTAAAYEQYF
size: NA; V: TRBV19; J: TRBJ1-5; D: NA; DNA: TGTGCCAGTATAGGGGGTTTGTATCAGCCCCAGCATTTT; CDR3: CASIGGLYQPQHF
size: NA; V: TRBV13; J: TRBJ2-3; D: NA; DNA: TGTGCCAGCAGCTTAGGCCGGATGAGGATAGGAGTCCGGAGCACAGATACGCAGTATTTT; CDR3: CASSLGRMRIGVRSTDTQYF
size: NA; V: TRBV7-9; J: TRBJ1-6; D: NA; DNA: TGTGCCAGCAGCTTAGATCAGGGGTACTCCTATAATTCACCCCTCCACTTT; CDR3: CASSLDQGYSYNSPLHF
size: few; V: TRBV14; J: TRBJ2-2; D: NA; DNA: TGTGCCAGCAGCCTTGGACACTCGAACACCGGGGAGCTGTTTTTT; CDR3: CASSLGHSNTGELFF
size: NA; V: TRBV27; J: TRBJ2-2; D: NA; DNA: TGTGCCAGCAGTTGCGGGGAAAAAGGTCACACCGGGGAGCTGTTTTTT; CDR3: CASSCGEKGHTGELFF
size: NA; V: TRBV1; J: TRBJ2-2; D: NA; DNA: TGCACCAGCAGCCAAGTTCTAGCGGGGGGGAAACCGAACACCGGGGAGCTGTTTTTT; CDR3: CTSSQVLAGGKPNTGELFF
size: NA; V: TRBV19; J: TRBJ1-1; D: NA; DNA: TGTGCCAGTAGCCAACGGGGGGCTGGTGAAGCTTTCTTT; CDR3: CASSQRGAGEAFF
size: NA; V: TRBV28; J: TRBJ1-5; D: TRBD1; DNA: TGTGCCAGCAGTTTAATGGTACAAGGGGGCTCCCACATTAGCAATCAGCCCCAGCATTTT; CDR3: CASSLMVQGGSHISNQPQHF
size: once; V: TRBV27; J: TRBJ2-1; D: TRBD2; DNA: TGTGCCAGCAAGAGTAGCGGGAGCACTGAGCAGTTCTTC; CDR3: CASKSSGSTEQFF
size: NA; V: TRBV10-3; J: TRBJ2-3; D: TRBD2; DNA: TGTGCCAGCACTCGCCGTGGGAGCGGGAGGTTGAACACAGATACGCAGTATTTT; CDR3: CASTRRGSGRLNTDTQYF
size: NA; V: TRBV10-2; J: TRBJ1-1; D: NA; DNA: TGCGCCAGCAGTGCGGGACTGCCGAAAGCTTTCTTT; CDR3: CASSAGLPKAFF
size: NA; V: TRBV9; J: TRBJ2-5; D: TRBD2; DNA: TGTGCCAGCAGCGCCCGAAGCCCGGGACTAGGATTGGAGACCCAGTACTTC; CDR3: CASSARSPGLGLETQYF